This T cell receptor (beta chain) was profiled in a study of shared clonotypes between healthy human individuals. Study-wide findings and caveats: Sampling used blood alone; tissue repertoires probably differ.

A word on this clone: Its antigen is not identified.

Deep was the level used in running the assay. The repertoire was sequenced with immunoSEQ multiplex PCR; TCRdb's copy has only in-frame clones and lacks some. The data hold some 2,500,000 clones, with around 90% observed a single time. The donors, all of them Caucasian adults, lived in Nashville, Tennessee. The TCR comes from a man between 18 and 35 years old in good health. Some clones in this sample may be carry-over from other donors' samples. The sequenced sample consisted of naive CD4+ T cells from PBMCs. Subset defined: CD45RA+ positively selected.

The CDR3 protein is CASSPWGRGLSGTGELFF. In DNA form, the CDR3 reads TGTGCCAGCAGCCCTTGGGGCAGGGGACTATCCGGCACCGGGGAGCTGTTTTTT. This sequence joins TRBV7-8 and TRBJ2-2; D might be TRBD2 (7 bases). The CDR3 is made up of 18 amino acids. V was cut by 5 bases and J by 4 bases, with 23 bases left in between. Germline V gene lookup returns CDR1 SGHVS and CDR2 FQNEAQ.